Listed below are T cell receptor beta chains from one sample, sequenced in a study of a mutant IDH1 vaccine in newly diagnosed glioma. The method was immunoSEQ multiplex PCR; TCRdb's version includes in-frame clones alone and lacks a portion of them. This table holds tens of thousands of clones, 75% to 85% found once. Their recognized antigens are unknown. Here the sequenced sample was PBMCs, taken from a glioma patient whose treatment included an IDH1 peptide vaccine. Every receptor here comes from a man aged 30 to 39 with glioma. Some clones in this sample may be carry-over from other donors' samples. Both conserved end residues are trimmed from each CDR3.

>TRBJ1-1|TRBV6-6
ASSTQSNTEAF
>TRBJ1-2|TRBV5-5
ASSLAAEIRGYT
>TRBJ1-2|TRBV30
AWRVSGVNYGYT
>TRBJ2-7|TRBV5-1
ASSLQGDYEQY
>TRBJ2-7|TRBV28
ASTSDRWGEQY
>TRBJ2-7|TRBV5-4
ASSPTKTGKRVYEQY
>TRBJ1-6|TRBV19
ASRLQDSYNSPLH
>TRBJ1-3|TRBV7-9
ASSLVGNTIY
>TRBJ2-2|TRBV28
ASSYTNTGELF
>TRBJ2-1|TRBV11-2
ASSTQRQADEQF
>TRBJ2-6|TRBV7-3
ASSYSNVFSGANVLT
>TRBJ2-3|TRBV23-1
ASRPPTGEGTDTQY
>TRBJ2-1|TRBV7-6
ASSNSRTSGNPNEQF
>TRBJ2-1|TRBV13
ASSSAGTGGREQF
>TRBJ2-7|TRBV6-5
ASSWTGTVSSYEQY
>TRBJ2-1|TRBV20-1
SATAGYEQF
>TRBJ1-3|TRBV29-1
SVAFTSGGSGNTIY
>TRBJ2-7|TRBV7-2
ASSLEVSSYEQY
>TRBJ1-2|TRBV7-2
ASSLGPSGYT
>TRBJ2-7|TRBV4-1
ASSQVARGRNEQY
>TRBJ2-5|TRBV6-6
ASRDTQETQY
>TRBJ2-5|TRBV20-1
SASPEETQY
>TRBJ2-7|TRBV27
ASSLSTGHYEQY
>TRBJ2-5|TRBV5-1
ASSLADSKTQY
>TRBJ2-3|TRBV11-2
ASSLLRGRRTDTQY
>TRBJ1-3|TRBV27
ASSFLSGNTIY
>TRBJ2-7|TRBV7-2
ASSLEPSGGNEQY
>TRBJ2-1|TRBV7-2
ASSQRGFYNEQF
>TRBJ1-5|TRBV28
ASNLAWDIDSNQPQH
>TRBJ1-5|TRBV19
ASRTGRGQPQH
>TRBJ1-1|TRBV5-5
ASSSTGTSEAF
>TRBJ2-6|TRBV5-4
ASSSGQFLGANVLT
>TRBJ2-2|TRBV28
ASSLYGQTDTGELF
>TRBJ2-1|TRBV7-9
ASSGTGEGDEQF
>TRBJ1-3|TRBV6-1
ASSIRNTIY
>TRBJ1-1|TRBV5-5
ASSLEPGIAEAF
>TRBJ1-1|TRBV5-4
ASSFGPAGTEAF
>TRBJ2-3|TRBV6-4
ASSASGGFTDTQY
>TRBJ2-1|TRBV7-3
ASTQPKTSGGGSGNEQF
>TRBJ2-1|TRBV18
ASSPGLAGAGEQF
>TRBJ1-2|TRBV15
ATSSGASYGYT
>TRBJ1-2|TRBV28
ASRADQGPYGYT
>TRBJ1-2|TRBV5-8
ASSPSMLGST
>TRBJ2-7|TRBV2
ASTRDRPPEQY
>TRBJ1-3|TRBV30
AWSVQGNTIY
>TRBJ2-3|TRBV2
ASSRTSGRATDTQY
>TRBJ2-2|TRBV29-1
SVPWYTGELF
>TRBJ2-1|TRBV29-1
SLRAGFTYNEQF
>TRBJ2-5|TRBV19
ASSIGPVGTQY
>TRBJ2-1|TRBV5-1
ASSSLTPYNEQF
>TRBJ2-3|TRBV5-1
ASSLGDATDTQY
>TRBJ2-2|TRBV28
ASSFMGYTGELF
>TRBJ1-6|TRBV7-2
ASSLEVYNSPLH
>TRBJ2-1|TRBV18
ASSPLAGGSGYNEQF
>TRBJ2-1|TRBV27
ASSRPGQGYNEQF